The 20 T cell receptor beta chains reported below all come from one sample, sequenced in a study of T-cell reconstitution after alpha-beta-depleted transplantation in children. TCRbeta library preparation incorporated unique molecular identifiers. MiXCR was run by TCRdb on the PCR reads, yielding one entry per CDR3 protein. Of 200,000 to 250,000 distinct CDR3 sequences in the sample, around 8.4% are singletons; the top ten hold 35% to 40%. Sequencing was performed on PBMCs, mostly from graft donor cells, taken 360 days after TCRalphabeta/CD19-depleted stem cell transplant. These receptors all come from a male patient aged 2-9 years who had a stem cell transplant for acute myeloid leukemia, so the T cells may come from the graft donor.

The V and J genes are TRBV20-1 and TRBJ1-2; D not certain. Germline CDR1 DFQATT, CDR2 SNEGSKA (reference sequence). The CDR3 totals 13 residues. The V end lost 3 bases, the J end lost 6 bases, and 14 bases lay between the germline ends. The CDR3 bases are TGCAGTGCTAGCCGTCCGTGGCAAAATGGCTACACCTTC. The encoded protein is CSASRPWQNGYTF.

The chain has TRBV12-3 or TRBV12-4 and TRBJ1-5, with D perhaps matching TRBD1 (5 bases). V was pared by 3 bases and J by 7 bases, with 7 bases between. The CDR3 is made up of 12 amino acids. CDR3 DNA sequence: TGTGCCAGCAGTTTGGGGACGCAGCCCCAGCATTTT. This encodes CASSLGTQPQHF.

V and J are TRBV5-1 and TRBJ2-6; the D gene is possibly TRBD1 (6 bases). V shed 3 bases and J shed 4 bases, with 14 bases lying between them. CDR3 length: 16 amino acids. The germline V gene has CDR1 SGHRS and CDR2 YFSETQ. The CDR3 sequence is CASSSTRGTGANVLTF. CDR3 DNA: TGCGCCAGCAGCTCGACCAGGGGAACCGGGGCCAACGTCCTGACTTTC.

This clonotype showed up many times. The chain recombines TRBV28 with TRBJ2-5; possible D gene TRBD1, 5 bases. V dropped 6 bases and J dropped 0 bases, with 20 bases sitting between them. CDR1 and CDR2 from the germline V gene are MDHEN and SYDVKM. The CDR3 has 17 amino acids. The CDR3 reads CASRPLGRGVDQETQYF. The CDR3 DNA is TGTGCCAGCAGACCCCTCGGTAGGGGCGTCGACCAAGAGACCCAGTACTTC.

The chain is built from TRBV12-3 or TRBV12-4 and TRBJ2-1; D unresolved. Trimming shortened V by 9 bases and J by 10 bases, and 13 bases separated the two germline ends. This CDR3 is built from 11 residues. CDR3 protein: CARYPSGEQFF. CDR3 nucleotide sequence: TGTGCCAGATACCCGTCCGGGGAGCAGTTCTTC.

This clonotype has only a few counts. The chain couples TRBV30 to TRBJ2-7; D unclear. Trimming removed 4 bases at V and 5 bases at J, with 12 bases between. Germline CDR1 reads GTSNPN; CDR2 reads SVGIG (reference sequence). CDR3 length: 12 amino acids. CDR3 loop: CAWNTPVDEQYF. DNA of the CDR3: TGTGCCTGGAACACCCCGGTCGACGAGCAGTACTTC.

The J gene is TRBJ1-3, the V gene TRBV5-1, with TRBD1 as a possible D gene (5 bases). Trimming took off 1 base at V and 4 bases at J, with 15 bases between the two ends. From germline, CDR1 is SGHRS and CDR2 YFSETQ. This CDR3 region has 16 residues. CDR3 coding DNA: TGCGCCAGCAGCTTGTCCTCCCAGGGTGCGGGAAACACCATATATTTT. It codes for CASSLSSQGAGNTIYF.

The genes are TRBV24-1 and TRBJ2-3; 7 positions agree with TRBD2. Germline trimming cut 3 bases from V and 4 bases from J; bases unmatched to any gene: 6. Germline values: CDR1 KGHDR, CDR2 SFDVKD. The CDR3 extends over 15 amino acids. The CDR3 sequence is CATSDRAGAADTQYF. The CDR3 nucleotides read TGTGCCACCAGTGATCGCGCGGGAGCCGCAGATACGCAGTATTTT.

The V and J genes are TRBV20-1 and TRBJ2-5; 9 nucleotides line up with TRBD2. The CDR3 spans 14 residues. The V gene's germline CDR1 is DFQATT and CDR2 SNEGSKA (reference sequence). With 6 bases clipped from V and 4 bases from J, the junction kept 9 bases outside the gene matches. The CDR3 DNA is TGCAGTGCCCTCTTCCTAGCGGGAAGAGAGACCCAGTACTTC. This translates into CSALFLAGRETQYF.

This clonotype was counted many times. CDR3 sequence reads: CASSYSSLAGKYEQFF. CDR3 nucleotide sequence: TGTGCCAGCAGTTACTCGTCCCTAGCGGGAAAATATGAGCAGTTCTTC. The V call is TRBV6-6, the J call TRBJ2-1, with 9 bases lining up with TRBD2. J was trimmed by 8 bases and V by 0 bases; bases with no gene match: 8. The CDR3 consists of 16 residues. CDR1 and CDR2 from the germline V gene are MNHNY and SVGAGI (reference sequence).

The gene calls are TRBV3-1 and TRBJ2-1, with 13 bases aligning to TRBD2. Germline loops: CDR1 LGHDT, CDR2 YNNKEL (reference sequence). The trim removed 1 base at V and 9 bases at J, leaving 3 bases unmatched. This CDR3 region has 15 residues. CDR3 region: CASSQGLAGGLEQFF. DNA of the CDR3: TGTGCCAGCAGCCAAGGACTAGCGGGGGGCCTTGAGCAGTTCTTC.

This clonotype was counted at least ten times. The rearrangement links TRBV11-1 to TRBJ2-1; no reliable D call. Trimming took off 3 bases at V and 8 bases at J, with 17 bases between the two ends. CDR1 and CDR2 from the germline V gene are SGHAT and FQDESV (reference sequence). The CDR3 has 15 amino acids. This chain's CDR3 is CASSFTSAGIHEQFF. CDR3 in DNA: TGTGCCAGCAGCTTTACGTCGGCAGGTATCCATGAGCAGTTCTTC.

This clonotype came up a few times. The chain joins TRBV20-1 to TRBJ2-1; the match to TRBD2 covers 13 bases. This CDR3 contains 16 residues. Germline loops: CDR1 DFQATT, CDR2 SNEGSKA (reference sequence). The J segment lost 3 bases and the V segment lost 4 bases, leaving 6 bases of the junction unmatched. The CDR3 coding sequence is TGCAGTGCTATCACTAGCGGGGGGGAGAGCTACAATGAGCAGTTCTTC. Protein product: CSAITSGGESYNEQFF.

This sequence joins TRBV5-6 and TRBJ1-1; D not certain. Trimming removed 2 bases at V and 1 base at J, with 12 bases between. Germline CDR1 SGHDT, CDR2 YYEEEE. The CDR3 is 15 residues long. CDR3 nucleotides: TGTGCCAGCAGCTTCTTATTTCCGGGGAACACTGAAGCTTTCTTT. Its translation is CASSFLFPGNTEAFF.

This clonotype was seen repeatedly, ten times or more. The gene calls are TRBV12-3 or TRBV12-4 and TRBJ2-5; 10 nucleotides match TRBD2. CDR3 length equals 19 residues. J gave up 1 base and V 2 bases, and 13 bases lay outside the gene matches. The CDR3 nucleotides read TGTGCCAGCAGTTTAAGTAGGTCTAGCGGGGGCCATTTCCAAGAGACCCAGTACTTC. Translated, it gives CASSLSRSSGGHFQETQYF.

Turning to this clonotype: At one boundary the junction diverges from the germline segment, which might be a read error. The V call is TRBV4-3, the J call TRBJ2-1; 8 positions agree with TRBD2. The CDR3 is 15 amino acids. CDR1 is LGHNA, CDR2 YSLEER, per germline. In DNA, the CDR3 is TGCGCCAGCAGCCAAGTCGGGAGGGCCTATAATGAGCAGTTCTTC. Its translation: CASSQVGRAYNEQFF.

This chain joins TRBV27 and TRBJ2-3; the D call may be TRBD1 or TRBD2 (5 bases each). CDR1 MNHEY and CDR2 SMNVEV come from the germline V gene (reference sequence). The CDR3 runs 13 residues. V was cut by 8 bases and J by 3 bases, with 12 bases left in between. This CDR3 is CASSWGGTDTQYF. Written as DNA, the CDR3 is TGTGCCAGCTCGTGGGGCGGGACAGATACGCAGTATTTT.

This clonotype showed up just a few times. V usage is TRBV6-5 and J usage is TRBJ2-2, with TRBD1 matching over 10 bases. The CDR3 sequence is 15 residues long. Germline V CDR1 and CDR2: MNHEY, SVGAGI. The V gene end was trimmed by 2 bases and the J gene end by 8 bases; junction bases not matched to a gene: 5. The CDR3 reads CASSYQGQGLGELFF. The CDR3 DNA sequence: TGTGCCAGCAGTTACCAGGGACAGGGGTTGGGGGAGCTGTTTTTT.

This clonotype was found many times. V usage is TRBV10-3 and J usage is TRBJ1-1; weak D call: TRBD1 (5 bases). The CDR3 has 14 amino acids. The V gene lost 6 bases and the J gene lost 0 bases, with 11 bases spanning the gap. The germline CDR1 and CDR2 sequences are ENHRY and SYGVKD. In nucleotides, the CDR3 is TGTGCCATCAGACCACAGGAGATGAACACTGAAGCTTTCTTT. It encodes CAIRPQEMNTEAFF.

This clonotype was seen repeatedly, ten times or more. The V and J genes are TRBV21-1 and TRBJ2-7. TRBV21-1 is described as a pseudogene. This CDR3 has 14 amino acids. The CDR3 sequence: CASSKQAKPYEQYV. CDR3 sequence (DNA): TGTGCCAGCAGCAAACAAGCGAAACCGTACGAGCAGTACGTC.